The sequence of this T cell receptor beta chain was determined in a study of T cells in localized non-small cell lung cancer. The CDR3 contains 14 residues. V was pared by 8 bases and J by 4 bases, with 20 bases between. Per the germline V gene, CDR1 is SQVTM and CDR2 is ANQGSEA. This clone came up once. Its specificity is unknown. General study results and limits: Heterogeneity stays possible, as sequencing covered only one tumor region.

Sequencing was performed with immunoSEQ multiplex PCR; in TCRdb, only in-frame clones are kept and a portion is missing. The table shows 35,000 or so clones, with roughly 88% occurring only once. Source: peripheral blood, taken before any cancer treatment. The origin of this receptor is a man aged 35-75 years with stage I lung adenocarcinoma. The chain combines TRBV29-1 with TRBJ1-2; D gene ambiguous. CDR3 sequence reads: CSSESRESRYGYTF. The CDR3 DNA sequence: TGCAGCTCGGAATCTCGGGAGTCCCGCTATGGCTACACCTTC.